Below are 7 T cell receptor beta chains sequenced from a single sample in a study of blood T cell repertoires in COVID-19 (dated by TCRdb to about 2020). The library was prepared using the immunoSEQ multiplex PCR assay. This is the immuneACCESS table as TCRdb keeps it, with only in-frame sequences that have V and J called. A part of the clones is gone; compared with another copy, unresolved V genes explain less than half, and the rest is unexplained. For this sample the table gives about 430,000 clones, of which around 87% were detected only once. Together, the top ten hold more than 0.9% of the sample. Sequences were obtained from PBMCs or T cells enriched from blood (not recorded which). The receptors here all came from a woman in her twenties or thirties with acute COVID-19.

The chain is built from TRBV5-1 and TRBJ2-7; 9 bases map to TRBD1. The CDR3 extends over 14 amino acids. Trimming cost V 6 bases and J 2 bases; bases outside gene matches: 6. Germline-derived CDR1 and CDR2 are SGHRS and YFSETQ. The CDR3 bases are TGCGCCAGCAATAAGGGGACAGGGACCTACGAGCAGTACTTC. Translating it yields CASNKGTGTYEQYF.

The V and J genes are TRBV5-5 and TRBJ2-7, with 9 bases lining up with TRBD1. CDR1 and CDR2 from the germline V gene are SGHKS and YYEKEE (reference sequence). Trimming took 4 bases from V and 5 from J; bases not matched to a gene: 10. This CDR3 region has 15 residues. The CDR3 region has the DNA TGTGCCAGCAGCCCGCCCGGGACAGGGCGCAACGAGCAGTACTTC. This encodes CASSPPGTGRNEQYF.

The rearrangement joins TRBV13 to TRBJ2-5; a possible D gene is TRBD2 (6 bases). Looked up from germline, CDR1 is PRHDT and CDR2 is FYEKMQ (reference sequence). V was shortened by 4 bases and J by 2 bases, with 11 bases between the two germline ends. This CDR3 comprises 14 residues. CDR3: CASSSGDFQETQYF. The CDR3 DNA reads as TGTGCCAGCAGCTCGGGGGACTTTCAAGAGACCCAGTACTTC.

This rearrangement joins TRBV19 to TRBJ1-5, with D perhaps TRBD1 (5 bases). The CDR3 is 16 residues long. The V end was cut by 5 bases, the J end by 2 bases, with 16 bases between. CDR1 LNHDA and CDR2 SQIVND come from the germline V gene (reference sequence). The CDR3 DNA reads as TGTGCCAGTAGTCTATGGGACGGAGGGGGCAATCAGCCCCAGCATTTT. Protein: CASSLWDGGGNQPQHF.

The chain links TRBV7-9 to TRBJ2-7; D possibly corresponds to TRBD2 (5 bases). The germline CDR1 and CDR2 sequences are SEHNR and FQNEAQ (reference sequence). The CDR3 runs to 15 residues. The germline V and J ends were trimmed by 5 bases and 5 bases, with 19 bases remaining between them. The CDR3 DNA follows: TGTGCCAGCAGCCCTGTAGGTCTAGCTCAAGACGAGCAGTACTTC. It translates to CASSPVGLAQDEQYF.

This chain connects TRBV6-2 or TRBV6-3 to TRBJ2-1; D gene unclear. V was trimmed by 6 bases and J by 10 bases, leaving 25 bases between them. The CDR3 consists of 16 residues. The V gene's germline CDR1 is MNHEY and CDR2 SVGEGT. The CDR3 sequence is CASSLLPRNGHGEQFF. The CDR3 bases are TGTGCCAGCAGCCTCCTGCCTAGGAATGGCCACGGGGAGCAGTTCTTC.

V usage is TRBV19 and J usage is TRBJ1-3, with D perhaps TRBD1 (5 bases). The CDR3 consists of 16 residues. V was trimmed by 3 bases and J by 2 bases, leaving 14 bases between them. From germline, CDR1 is LNHDA and CDR2 SQIVND (reference sequence). CDR3 amino acids: CASSILQGSAGNTIYF. The DNA of the CDR3 is TGTGCCAGTAGTATTCTTCAGGGCTCGGCTGGAAACACCATATATTTT. Full variable domain (outside the CDR3, taken from reference TRBV19 and TRBJ1-3): DGGITQSPKYLFRKEGQNVTLSCEQNLNHDAMYWYRQDPGQGLRLIYYSQIVNDFQKGDIAEGYSVSREKKESFPLTVTSAQKNPTAFYLCASSILQGSAGNTIYFGEGSWLTVV.